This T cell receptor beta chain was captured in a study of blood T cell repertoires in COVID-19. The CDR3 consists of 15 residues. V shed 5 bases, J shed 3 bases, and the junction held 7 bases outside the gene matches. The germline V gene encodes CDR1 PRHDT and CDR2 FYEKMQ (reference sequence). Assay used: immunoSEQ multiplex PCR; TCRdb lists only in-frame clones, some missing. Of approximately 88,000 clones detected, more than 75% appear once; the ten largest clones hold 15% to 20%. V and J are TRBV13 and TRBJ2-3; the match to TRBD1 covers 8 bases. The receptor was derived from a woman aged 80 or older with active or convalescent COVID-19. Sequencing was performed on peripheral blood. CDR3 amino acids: CASSQDRDFTDTQYF. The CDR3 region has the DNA TGTGCCAGCAGCCAGGACAGGGATTTTACAGATACGCAGTATTTT. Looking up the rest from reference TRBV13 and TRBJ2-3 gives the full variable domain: AAGVIQSPRHLIKEKRETATLKCYPIPRHDTVYWYQQGPGQDPQFLISFYEKMQSDKGSIPDRFSAQQFSDYHSELNMSSLELGDSALYFCASSQDRDFTDTQYFGPGTRLTVL.